This TCR beta chain derives from a study of T cells after yellow fever vaccination (dated by TCRdb to between 2018 and 2020). Study-wide context: Libraries from fractions with low cell numbers were prepared with the SMART-Seq v4 Ultra Low Input RNA kit. Bulk TCR alpha and beta repertoires were sequenced longitudinally to track T-cell clones before and after primary and booster YFV17D yellow fever vaccination. Two healthy male donors, one aged 18 to 30 and one aged 30 to 39 years, were included in the cohort. Bulk PBMC replicates and cell subsets were isolated from blood drawn at multiple timepoints before and after both primary and secondary immunization.

Reading the label with the study, this specimen's treatment or condition is: live attenuated yellow fever vaccine strain. At each blood-draw timepoint, two biological replicates of bulk PBMCs were collected. A standard Ficoll-Paque protocol was used to isolate PBMCs from peripheral blood. TriZol was used to extract RNA from bulk PBMCs, from CD4 and CD8 fractions, and from dextramer-positive and dextramer-negative fractions. This clonotype was seen at least ten times. Its antigen remains undetermined. No clone much larger than this one lies a single base away; base qualities are absent. Study-wide findings and limitations: Computational filtering was needed because FACS-sorted repertoires could contain abundant contaminating clonotypes from the bulk population. A small fraction of clonotypes showed up in both the CD4 and CD8 compartments, probably as a result of convergent recombination. The secondary T-cell response was found to be weaker but faster than the primary response, with a peak reached on day 5 rather than on day 15. Only two donors were included in the study, so the extent to which the findings can be generalized is limited. After the booster, most of the clones that had expanded following primary vaccination were detected again (just under 97% of CD4 and roughly nine tenths of CD8), which suggests that memory was broadly maintained.

TCR cDNA was synthesized by 5'RACE template switching, which introduced a universal primer site and unique molecular identifiers. Priming of cDNA synthesis was performed from both the TCR alpha and TCR beta constant segments. Library amplification used two PCR steps, and the second PCR step added sample barcodes and sequencing adapters. Libraries were sequenced on Illumina HiSeq 2500 (2x100 bp) or NovaSeq (2x150 bp). The study's processing was this. MIGEC handled demultiplexing of reads and collapsing into UMI consensus sequences, while MiXCR performed V(D)J alignment. Vaccine-responding clonotypes were defined with edgeR using replicate PBMC samples, requiring FDR below 0.01 and a log2 fold change above 5 up to day 15. Each bulk clonotype was labeled CD4 or CD8 based on which sequenced repertoire, CD4 or CD8, contained the clonotype at higher abundance. The public sequencing data were trimmed at Q25 with fastp and processed into clonotypes with MiXCR by TCRdb, which kept only in-frame beta chains. Identical CDR3 protein sequences are pooled into one entry, listed with their most common genes and DNA. TCRdb's processing, not the study's, gives the V and J calls here. The sample profile shows 450,000 to 600,000 distinct CDR3 sequences; less than 20% of them were found once. The ten biggest clones cover around 15% of the sample.

The CDR3 contains 16 residues, cysteine and phenylalanine counted. Only CDR3 DNA is held: 48 bases, read in frame from base 1. V and J are trimmed by 4 bases and 7 bases, and the gene matches miss 10 bases of the junction. Per the germline V gene, LGHNA is the CDR1 and YSLEER is the CDR2. The clonotype was recovered from a man between 18 and 29 years old who received the YFV17D yellow fever vaccine. The chain is made from TRBV4-3 and TRBJ2-1; 10 bases in the middle match TRBD1. The starting material was PBMCs, obtained around 5 days after the first yellow fever vaccination. The DNA sequence is as follows: TGCGCCAGCAGCCCTCTCGACAGGGGGCCTAGGAATGAGCAGTTCTTC. Translated, it gives CASSPLDRGPRNEQFF.